Included here is one T cell receptor beta chain sequence, with context. Antigen: not known. Germline V gene lookup returns CDR1 LGHNA and CDR2 YNFKEQ. The CDR3 runs to 15 residues. Trimming at V came to 4 bases and at J to 3 bases, leaving 8 bases not matched to a gene. The sample is drawn from a study of beta chain features in type 1 diabetes. Points from the study as a whole: Patients with Type 1 diabetes showed moderately but significantly shorter TCRB CDR3s in all four CD4+ subsets.

Expressed TCRB transcripts were sequenced, since all the RNA that had been isolated was reverse transcribed. TCRdb keeps only in-frame clones here, not all; method: immunoSEQ multiplex PCR. This table holds some 350,000 clones, roughly 14% found once. Input material: naive CD4+ T cells from blood. This chain uses TRBV4-2 with TRBJ1-2; 7 bases align to TRBD1. This TCR came from a woman younger than 35 with type 1 diabetes. This chain's CDR3 is CASSPGQADDYGYTF. CDR3 DNA sequence: TGTGCCAGCAGCCCCGGACAGGCGGATGACTATGGCTACACCTTC.